One and the same sample provided the 20 T cell receptor beta chains below, sequenced in a study of shared clonotypes between healthy human individuals. Profiled with immunoSEQ multiplex PCR; TCRdb holds only in-frame clones, not every one. The sample has approximately 1,500,000 clones; 98% are singletons. The sequenced sample consisted of naive CD4+ T cells sorted from blood. Described subset: CD45RA+ positively selected. All receptors come from a man aged 25 to 40 in good health.

The J gene is TRBJ1-3, the V gene TRBV5-4; D unclear. CDR3 length: 15 residues. CDR1 and CDR2 (germline): SGHNT, YYREEE (reference sequence). V was clipped by 4 bases and J by 0 bases, with 11 bases between them. The CDR3 sequence is CASSTYKDSGNTIYF. DNA for the CDR3: TGTGCCAGCAGCACTTACAAAGACTCTGGAAACACCATATATTTT.

The chain couples TRBV4-1 to TRBJ2-1; TRBD2 matches 9 bases. CDR3 length: 16 residues. Germline CDR1 MGHRA, CDR2 YSYEKL. After removal of 4 bases from V and 6 bases from J, the junction contained 10 bases not matched to a gene. The CDR3 region has the DNA TGCGCCAGCAGCCGCCTTCAGACTAGCGGATCCAATGAGCAGTTCTTC. This gives the protein CASSRLQTSGSNEQFF.

The genes are TRBV7-6 and TRBJ2-7; possibly TRBD2 for D (7 bases). Germline loops: CDR1 SGHVS, CDR2 FNYEAQ. The CDR3 is made up of 14 amino acids. Trimming took 5 bases from V and 2 from J, leaving 13 bases between them. The CDR3 DNA is TGTGCCAGCAGCCCCTCCGGGGGGCCCTACGAGCAGTACTTC. This encodes CASSPSGGPYEQYF.

The chain joins TRBV5-8 to TRBJ2-1, with 9 bases aligning to TRBD2. The length of the CDR3 is 18 residues. V lost 1 base to trimming and J lost 0 bases; unmatched junction nucleotides: 8. The germline CDR1 and CDR2 sequences are SGHTS and YDEGEE. The DNA for the CDR3 is TGTGCCAGCAGCTTGAAACTAGCGGGCCTGAGCTCCTACAATGAGCAGTTCTTC. Translation: CASSLKLAGLSSYNEQFF. Drawing the rest from reference TRBV5-8 and TRBJ2-1, the complete variable domain is EAGVTQSPTHLIKTRGQQATLRCSPISGHTSVYWYQQALGLGLQFLLWYDEGEERNRGNFPPRFSGRQFPNYSSELNVNALELEDSALYLCASSLKLAGLSSYNEQFFGPGTRLTVL.

The rearrangement uses TRBV5-4 and TRBJ1-4, with TRBD1 identical over 10 bases. Germline V CDR1 and CDR2: SGHNT, YYREEE (reference sequence). This CDR3 has 17 residues. J gave up 2 bases and V 4 bases, and 8 bases lay outside the gene matches. Here the CDR3 DNA reads TGTGCCAGCAGCCCCGGGACAGGGGCGCAGACTAATGAAAAACTGTTTTTT. This gives the protein CASSPGTGAQTNEKLFF.

This clone was counted once. The V and J genes are TRBV6-5 and TRBJ2-7, with D possibly matching TRBD1 (6 bases). Germline CDR1 is MNHEY and CDR2 is SVGAGI. Trimming shortened V by 6 bases and J by 3 bases, and 12 bases separated the two germline ends. The CDR3 runs to 13 residues. The CDR3 sequence is CASRRGQNYEQYF. The CDR3 DNA sequence: TGTGCCAGCAGAAGAGGACAGAACTACGAGCAGTACTTC.

This chain uses TRBV19 with TRBJ2-3, with TRBD2 matching over 9 bases. J was trimmed by 4 bases and V by 5 bases; bases with no gene match: 7. CDR1 LNHDA and CDR2 SQIVND come from the germline V gene (reference sequence). This CDR3 contains 15 residues. The CDR3 sequence: CASSPPSGIPDTQYF. The CDR3 DNA is TGTGCCAGTAGTCCACCTAGCGGGATTCCAGATACGCAGTATTTT.

This chain connects TRBV6-5 to TRBJ2-5; TRBD1 is a possible D gene (5 bases). Trimming stripped 2 bases from V and 3 bases from J, with 13 bases between. The CDR3 is made up of 15 amino acids. Germline V gives CDR1 MNHEY, CDR2 SVGAGI. CDR3 DNA sequence: TGTGCCAGCAGTTACCAGGGTATAGCAAAAGAGACCCAGTACTTC. The encoded protein is CASSYQGIAKETQYF.

This rearrangement joins TRBV28 to TRBJ2-4; D is tentatively TRBD1 or TRBD2 (5 bases each). Trimming removed 6 bases at V and 8 bases at J, with 14 bases between. This CDR3 has 13 residues. Germline CDR1 and CDR2: MDHEN and SYDVKM. The CDR3 sequence: CASRQQGVDIQYF. DNA of the CDR3: TGTGCCAGCAGACAGCAGGGAGTTGACATTCAGTACTTC.

The V and J genes are TRBV18 and TRBJ2-7; 7 bases fit TRBD1. The V gene end was trimmed by 1 base and the J gene end by 2 bases; junction bases not matched to a gene: 5. The CDR3 runs 15 residues. Germline CDR1 KGHSH, CDR2 LQKENI. CDR3 nucleotides: TGTGCCAGCTCACCACAAAAGACAGGGACCTACGAGCAGTACTTC. Translating gives CASSPQKTGTYEQYF. Using reference TRBV18 and TRBJ2-7 for the parts outside the CDR3, the full variable domain is NAGVMQNPRHLVRRRGQEARLRCSPMKGHSHVYWYRQLPEEGLKFMVYLQKENIIDESGMPKERFSAEFPKEGPSILRIQQVVRGDSAAYFCASSPQKTGTYEQYFGPGTRLTVT.

The rearrangement uses TRBV4-1 and TRBJ2-1; no clear D gene. The CDR3 runs to 13 residues. CDR1 is MGHRA, CDR2 YSYEKL, per germline. V gave up 3 bases and J gave up 6 bases, with 9 bases separating them. CDR3 region: CASSHRLANEQFF. The CDR3 coding sequence is TGCGCCAGCAGCCATCGGTTGGCCAATGAGCAGTTCTTC.

In its sample, this clone was seen once. The chain combines TRBV28 with TRBJ2-1; weak D call: TRBD1 (5 bases). Trimming shortened V by 6 bases and J by 0 bases, and 12 bases separated the two germline ends. The CDR3 covers 15 residues. Germline CDR1 and CDR2: MDHEN and SYDVKM. This chain's CDR3 is CASSRSQGSYNEQFF. CDR3 coding DNA: TGTGCCAGCAGCCGTAGCCAGGGCTCCTACAATGAGCAGTTCTTC.

The CDR3 sequence is CASSTVTGQSNQPQHF. DNA for the CDR3: TGTGCCAGTAGTACCGTAACAGGGCAGAGCAATCAGCCCCAGCATTTT. The rearrangement joins TRBV19 to TRBJ1-5; possibly TRBD1 for D (6 bases). The CDR3 has 16 amino acids. Trimming took 4 bases from V and 1 from J, leaving 14 bases between them. The germline V gene encodes CDR1 LNHDA and CDR2 SQIVND (reference sequence).

This chain uses TRBV27 with TRBJ1-5; 9 bases align to TRBD1. The CDR3 has 14 amino acids. Trimming cost V 6 bases and J 7 bases; bases outside gene matches: 7. CDR1 MNHEY and CDR2 SMNVEV come from the germline V gene (reference sequence). DNA of the CDR3: TGTGCCAGCAGCCCGGGACAGGGTTGGCAGCCCCAGCATTTT. Amino acid sequence: CASSPGQGWQPQHF.

The rearrangement links TRBV5-4 to TRBJ2-1; no reliable D call. Trimming left V 0 bases short and J 0 bases short, with 7 bases between. Germline CDR1 and CDR2: SGHNT and YYREEE (reference sequence). The CDR3 length is 15 residues. This chain's CDR3 is CASSLAPSSYNEQFF. CDR3 coding DNA: TGTGCCAGCAGCTTGGCTCCAAGCTCCTACAATGAGCAGTTCTTC.

The chain is built from TRBV19 and TRBJ2-3; 9 nucleotides align to TRBD2. The V gene end was trimmed by 7 bases and the J gene end by 0 bases; junction bases not matched to a gene: 5. There are 15 residues in the CDR3. The V gene's germline CDR1 is LNHDA and CDR2 SQIVND (reference sequence). DNA of the CDR3: TGTGCCAGTAATCTAGCGGGGTCTAGCACAGATACGCAGTATTTT. Its protein product is CASNLAGSSTDTQYF. Together with reference TRBV19 and TRBJ2-3, the CDR3 gives the full variable domain: DGGITQSPKYLFRKEGQNVTLSCEQNLNHDAMYWYRQDPGQGLRLIYYSQIVNDFQKGDIAEGYSVSREKKESFPLTVTSAQKNPTAFYLCASNLAGSSTDTQYFGPGTRLTVL.

The chain uses TRBV27 and TRBJ1-5, with TRBD1 matching 8 bases. CDR3 length: 14 residues. The J segment lost 7 bases and the V segment lost 7 bases, leaving 9 bases of the junction unmatched. Germline-derived CDR1 and CDR2 are MNHEY and SMNVEV (reference sequence). The CDR3 reads CASNRQGQNQPQHF. CDR3 DNA sequence: TGTGCCAGCAACCGACAGGGGCAGAACCAGCCCCAGCATTTT.

This clone has a handful of counts. V is TRBV19 and J is TRBJ1-2; TRBD1 might be the D (5 bases). Per the germline V gene, CDR1 is LNHDA and CDR2 is SQIVND (reference sequence). The CDR3 is 13 amino acids. V lost 4 bases, J lost 6 bases, and 12 bases lay in between. The CDR3, as DNA: TGTGCCAGTAGTACCAGAGGGACGAATGGCTACACCTTC. It encodes CASSTRGTNGYTF.

This chain connects TRBV7-8 to TRBJ1-5; possible D gene TRBD1, 6 bases. The germline gives CDR1 SGHVS, CDR2 FQNEAQ. The CDR3 has 17 amino acids. Trimming stripped 4 bases from V and 3 bases from J, with 19 bases between. The CDR3 DNA follows: TGTGCCAGCAGCTCAAGCCGCCGGACAGCCATCAATCAGCCCCAGCATTTT. Residues: CASSSSRRTAINQPQHF.

The chain couples TRBV5-6 to TRBJ2-3; D is perhaps TRBD1 or TRBD2 (5 bases each). The CDR3 extends over 17 amino acids. CDR1 is SGHDT, CDR2 YYEEEE, per germline. V was pared by 0 bases and J by 0 bases, with 14 bases between. For the CDR3, the DNA is TGTGCCAGCAGCTTGGTTGCTGGGGGAGTTAGCACAGATACGCAGTATTTT. This sequence encodes CASSLVAGGVSTDTQYF.